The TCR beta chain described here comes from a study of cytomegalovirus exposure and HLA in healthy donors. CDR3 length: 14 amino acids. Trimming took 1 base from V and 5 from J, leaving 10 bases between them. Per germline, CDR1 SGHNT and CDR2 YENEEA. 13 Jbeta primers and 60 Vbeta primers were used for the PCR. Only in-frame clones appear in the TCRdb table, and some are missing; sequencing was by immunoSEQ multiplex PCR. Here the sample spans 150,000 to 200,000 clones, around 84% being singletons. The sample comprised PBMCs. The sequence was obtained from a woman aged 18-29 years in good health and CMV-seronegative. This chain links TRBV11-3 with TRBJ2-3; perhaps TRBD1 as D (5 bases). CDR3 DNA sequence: TGTGCCAGCAGCTTAGGGGGCCCGGGAGATACGCAGTATTTT. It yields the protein CASSLGGPGDTQYF.